This entry lists 5 T cell receptor beta chains sequenced from one sample in a study of blood T cell repertoires in COVID-19. Sequencing was performed with immunoSEQ multiplex PCR; in TCRdb, only in-frame clones are kept and a portion is missing. The table lists tens of thousands of clones, 75% to 90% of them singletons. Source material: peripheral blood. All receptors derive from a woman older than 75 with active or convalescent COVID-19.

This clone appeared a single time. V and J are TRBV7-2 and TRBJ2-5, with 8 positions matching TRBD1. Trimming cost V 5 bases and J 7 bases; bases outside gene matches: 12. The germline V gene has CDR1 SGHTA and CDR2 FQGNSA. The CDR3 has 15 residues. This chain's CDR3 is CASSGSGGLSGTQYF. The CDR3 DNA reads TGTGCCAGCAGCGGCTCAGGGGGCCTATCCGGGACCCAGTACTTC.

The V gene is TRBV19, the J gene TRBJ1-5; possible D gene TRBD1, 5 bases. Germline CDR1 and CDR2: LNHDA and SQIVND (reference sequence). The CDR3 length is 15 residues. Trimming took off 8 bases at V and 3 bases at J, with 17 bases between the two ends. The CDR3: CASLTQGGVNQPQHF. The CDR3 nucleotides are TGTGCCAGTTTAACCCAGGGTGGGGTCAATCAGCCCCAGCATTTT. Filled out from reference TRBV19 and TRBJ1-5, the complete variable domain reads DGGITQSPKYLFRKEGQNVTLSCEQNLNHDAMYWYRQDPGQGLRLIYYSQIVNDFQKGDIAEGYSVSREKKESFPLTVTSAQKNPTAFYLCASLTQGGVNQPQHFGDGTRLSIL.

This chain links TRBV10-3 with TRBJ1-5, with D perhaps TRBD1 (6 bases). Looked up from germline, CDR1 is ENHRY and CDR2 is SYGVKD. V shed 4 bases and J shed 2 bases, with 6 bases lying between them. CDR3 length equals 13 residues. CDR3 nucleotides: TGTGCCATCAGTGGACAGGGCAATCAGCCCCAGCATTTT. Translation: CAISGQGNQPQHF.

This sequence joins TRBV19 and TRBJ2-5, with D unclear. CDR1 and CDR2 from the germline V gene are LNHDA and SQIVND (reference sequence). The V gene lost 5 bases and the J gene lost 0 bases, with 10 bases spanning the gap. The CDR3 totals 14 residues. CDR3 loop: CASSGTVNQETQYF. DNA of the CDR3: TGTGCCAGTAGTGGTACAGTCAACCAAGAGACCCAGTACTTC.

This clone was detected once. V is TRBV12-3 or TRBV12-4 and J is TRBJ1-1; weak D call: TRBD1 (5 bases). Trimming removed 0 bases at V and 6 bases at J, with 8 bases between. There are 13 residues in the CDR3. The CDR3: CASSLAIQAEAFF. CDR3 DNA sequence: TGTGCCAGCAGTTTAGCGATACAGGCTGAAGCTTTCTTT.